This TCR beta chain was documented in a study of tumor-infiltrating lymphocytes in primary liver carcinoma. Study-level results: Tumor-adjacent and tumor-blood pairs displayed less overlap than did pairs of tumor regions. Only about 8-24% of top clones showed up in all five tumor regions.

Comments on this clonotype: What it recognizes is unknown. A junction end diverges from the germline sequence, so it may reflect a read error.

CDR3 length: 16 residues. Co-extraction of RNA and DNA was performed on about 19-33 mg of unsorted bulk tissue. cDNA specific to TCR beta was made from roughly 500 ng of total RNA, with a constant-region primer employed for priming. ARM-PCR, slightly modified, supplied the TCR beta libraries through three nested multiplex PCR rounds. For roughly 11 cycles apiece, the opening two PCR rounds ran with TRBV1-TRBV30 forward primers and a C-beta reverse primer. TCRdb fed the multiplex PCR reads into MiXCR, producing one record per CDR3 protein. The table has tens of thousands of distinct CDR3 sequences, approximately 77% seen once.

J is TRBJ2-6 and V is TRBV12-3 or TRBV12-4; a possible D gene is TRBD1 (5 bases). The sequenced sample consisted of liver tumor tissue from sampling region 1. The subset here: tumor region T1, superior pole. The TCR comes from a middle-aged man with primary liver carcinoma and hepatitis B virus infection. The CDR3 sequence is CASSLSSHSGANVLSF. The CDR3 DNA reads as TGTGCCAGCAGTTTATCTTCGCACTCTGGGGCCAACGTCCTGTCCTTC.